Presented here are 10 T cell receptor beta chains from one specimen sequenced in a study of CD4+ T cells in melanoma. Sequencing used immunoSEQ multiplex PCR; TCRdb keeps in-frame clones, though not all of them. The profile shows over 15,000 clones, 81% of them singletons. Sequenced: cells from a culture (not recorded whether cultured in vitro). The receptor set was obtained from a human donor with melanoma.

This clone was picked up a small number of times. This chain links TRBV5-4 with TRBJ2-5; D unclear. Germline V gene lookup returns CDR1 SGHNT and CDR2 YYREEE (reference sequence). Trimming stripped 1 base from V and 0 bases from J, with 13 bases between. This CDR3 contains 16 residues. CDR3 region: CASSLNPRSDQETQYF. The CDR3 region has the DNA TGTGCCAGCAGCTTGAATCCCCGGTCCGACCAAGAGACCCAGTACTTC. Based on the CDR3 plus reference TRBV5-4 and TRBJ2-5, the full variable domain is ETGVTQSPTHLIKTRGQQVTLRCSSQSGHNTVSWYQQALGQGPQFIFQYYREEENGRGNFPPRFSGLQFPNYSSELNVNALELDDSALYLCASSLNPRSDQETQYFGPGTRLLVL.

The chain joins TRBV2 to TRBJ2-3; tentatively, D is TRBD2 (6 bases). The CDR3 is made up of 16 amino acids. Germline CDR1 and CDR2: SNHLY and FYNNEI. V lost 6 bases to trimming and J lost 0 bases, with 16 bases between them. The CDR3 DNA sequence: TGTGCCAGCAGCGACTTTAGCGGAACTAGCACAGATACGCAGTATTTT. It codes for CASSDFSGTSTDTQYF. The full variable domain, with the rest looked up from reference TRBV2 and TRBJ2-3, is EPEVTQTPSHQVTQMGQEVILRCVPISNHLYFYWYRQILGQKVEFLVSFYNNEISEKSEIFDDQFSVERPDGSNFTLKIRSTKLEDSAMYFCASSDFSGTSTDTQYFGPGTRLTVL.

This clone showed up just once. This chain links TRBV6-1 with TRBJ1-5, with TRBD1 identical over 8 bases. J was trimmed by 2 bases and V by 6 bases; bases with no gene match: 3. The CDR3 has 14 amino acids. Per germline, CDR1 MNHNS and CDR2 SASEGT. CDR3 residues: CASRLQGGNQPQHF. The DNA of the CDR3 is TGTGCCAGCAGGCTACAGGGGGGCAATCAGCCCCAGCATTTT.

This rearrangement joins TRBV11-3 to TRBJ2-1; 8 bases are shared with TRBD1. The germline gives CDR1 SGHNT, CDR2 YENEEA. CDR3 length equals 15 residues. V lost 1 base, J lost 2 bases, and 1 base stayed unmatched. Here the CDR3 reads CASSLGQGTYNEQFF. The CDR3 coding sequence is TGTGCCAGCAGCTTAGGACAGGGGACCTACAATGAGCAGTTCTTC.

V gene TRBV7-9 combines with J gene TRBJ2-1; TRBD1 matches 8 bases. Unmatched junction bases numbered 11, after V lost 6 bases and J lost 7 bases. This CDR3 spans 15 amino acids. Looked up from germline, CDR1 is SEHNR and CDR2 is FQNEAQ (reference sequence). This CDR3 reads CASRPPGQVKNEQFF. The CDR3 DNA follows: TGTGCCAGCAGGCCACCGGGACAGGTTAAAAATGAGCAGTTCTTC.

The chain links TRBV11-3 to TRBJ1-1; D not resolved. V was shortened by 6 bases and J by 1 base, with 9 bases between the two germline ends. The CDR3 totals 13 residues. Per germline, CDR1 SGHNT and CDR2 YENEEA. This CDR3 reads CASSQKANTEAFF. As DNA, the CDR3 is TGTGCCAGCAGTCAAAAGGCGAACACTGAAGCTTTCTTT.

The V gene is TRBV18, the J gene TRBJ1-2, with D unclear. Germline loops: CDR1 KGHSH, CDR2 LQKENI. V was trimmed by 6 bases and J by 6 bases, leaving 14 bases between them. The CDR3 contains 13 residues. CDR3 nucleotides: TGTGCCAGCTCCCCTAAAGAAGGGAATGGCTACACCTTC. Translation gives CASSPKEGNGYTF. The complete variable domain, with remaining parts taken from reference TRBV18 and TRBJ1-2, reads NAGVMQNPRHLVRRRGQEARLRCSPMKGHSHVYWYRQLPEEGLKFMVYLQKENIIDESGMPKERFSAEFPKEGPSILRIQQVVRGDSAAYFCASSPKEGNGYTFGSGTRLTVV.

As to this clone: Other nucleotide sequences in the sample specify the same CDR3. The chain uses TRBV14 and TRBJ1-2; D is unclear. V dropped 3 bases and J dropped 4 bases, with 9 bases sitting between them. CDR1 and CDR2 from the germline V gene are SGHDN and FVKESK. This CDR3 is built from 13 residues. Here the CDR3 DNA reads TGTGCCAGCAGCCACGGGCCTTCCTATGGCTACACCTTC. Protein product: CASSHGPSYGYTF.

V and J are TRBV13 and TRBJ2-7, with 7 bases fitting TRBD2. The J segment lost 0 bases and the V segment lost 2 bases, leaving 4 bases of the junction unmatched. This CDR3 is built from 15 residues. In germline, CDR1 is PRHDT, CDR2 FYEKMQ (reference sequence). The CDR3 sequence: CASSLLADYSYEQYF. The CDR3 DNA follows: TGTGCCAGCAGCTTACTAGCGGATTACTCCTACGAGCAGTACTTC. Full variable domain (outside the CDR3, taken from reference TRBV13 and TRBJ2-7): AAGVIQSPRHLIKEKRETATLKCYPIPRHDTVYWYQQGPGQDPQFLISFYEKMQSDKGSIPDRFSAQQFSDYHSELNMSSLELGDSALYFCASSLLADYSYEQYFGPGTRLTVT.

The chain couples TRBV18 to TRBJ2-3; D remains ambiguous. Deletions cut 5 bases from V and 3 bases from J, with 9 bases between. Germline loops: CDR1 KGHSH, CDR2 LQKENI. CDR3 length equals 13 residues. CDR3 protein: CASSSRQTDTQYF. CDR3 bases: TGTGCCAGCTCATCTAGACAAACAGATACGCAGTATTTT.